The TCR beta chain described here comes from a study of T-cell memory formation after mild COVID-19 (dated by TCRdb to the early 2020s). With regard to the full study: TCR sequence clusters from the two donors were found to be largely donor specific. In a couple of donors, T-cell clones that expanded and contracted after mild COVID-19 were followed by sequencing TCRalpha and TCRbeta repertoires longitudinally. The cohort comprised two young, previously healthy adult volunteers, one female and one male.

Here is what the overall study found, with its caveats: Contracting CD4+ clones turned up mainly in the CM and EM memory subsets, whereas EMRA was where CD8+ clones were enriched. Balanced CD4/CD8 phenotypes were observed for clones contracting from day 15 to 85, whereas a bias towards CD4+ was observed for a second wave of clones expanding from day 15 to 37. Whether the second-wave clones peaking on day 37 were SARS-CoV-2 specific was not confirmed. Some responding clones were detected in pre-infection memory, suggesting pre-existing cross-reactive memory T cells joined the SARS-CoV-2 response. The study included only a couple of mild cases, and larger cohorts that include severe cases with pre-infection samples were judged to be necessary.

PBMCs were isolated by Ficoll-Paque density gradient centrifugation. This clonotype was observed a handful of times. Its antigen remains unidentified. It has no much larger one-base neighbor in the sample; base qualities were not kept. Sequencing was carried out with an Illumina NovaSeq 6000. cDNA libraries for TCRalpha and TCRbeta were prepared by 5'RACE using constant-segment primers, with sample barcodes and unique molecular identifiers added. RNA was extracted from every sample with Trizol reagent. Library amplification was performed in two PCR steps, and a second sample barcode and Illumina TruSeq adapters were introduced in the second step. Sequencing of the libraries was done on an Illumina NovaSeq, producing 2 x 150 bp paired-end reads. The original pipeline was this. Demultiplexing of reads and collapsing into UMI-guided consensus sequences were performed with migec v1.2.7. Using mixcr v2.1.11, UMI consensuses were aligned to TRA and TRB V and J templates and then assembled into clonotypes. A clonotype was counted as expanded or contracted only when both edgeR and NoisET called the clonotype significant, with the noise models trained on biological replicates. For edgeR calls, the thresholds were a false discovery rate-adjusted p below 0.01 and a log2 fold-change of 1. As an exploratory analysis of dynamics, max-normalized trajectories of the 1000 most abundant clonotypes were examined by PCA with hierarchical clustering. Separately sequenced CD4+ and CD8+ repertoires were used to assign a CD4 or CD8 phenotype to each responding clone. TCRdb passed the public sequencing reads through fastp at Q25 and MiXCR, retaining productive beta sequences. Identical CDR3 proteins give one entry, which carries the most common genes and DNA. TCRdb assigned the V and J calls; the authors' analysis was not used. The sample data list more than 250,000 distinct CDR3 sequences, and under 20% of these were observed just once. The top ten clones comprise approximately 22% of the sample.

This sequence was found in a man between 18 and 35 years old who had mild COVID-19 (a few samples of this study predate the infection). The sample titles of this study are shuffled in the database, so cell type and time point are left out; the donor was told from shared clones. The specimen sequenced was PBMCs or a T cell subset sorted from them (not recorded which).

The CDR3 amino acid sequence is: CASSGYTSLYNEQFF. The bases read TGTGCCAGCAGTGGATACACTAGTCTCTACAATGAGCAGTTCTTC. The sequence joins TRBV25-1 to TRBJ2-1; the best D guess is TRBD2, with 5 bases matching. Counted from cysteine to phenylalanine, this CDR3 has 15 amino acids. CDR3 DNA only is kept here, 45 bases in frame from base 1. Per the germline V gene, MGHDK is the CDR1 and SYGVNS is the CDR2. The junction shows trimming of 4 bases on V and 3 bases on J, plus 13 bases between the germline ends.